This T cell receptor (beta chain) stems from a study of T cell clusters in autoimmune cytopenias. Roughly 38,000 genome equivalents of blood DNA were amplified for TRB. Multiplex touch-down PCR amplified TRB using TRB-A and TRB-B pools in one tube. TCRdb re-called the multiplex PCR reads and gives one entry per CDR3 protein, without DNA. This sample's table reports approximately 16,000 distinct CDR3 sequences. There are 14 residues in the CDR3. Germline loops: CDR1 ENHRY, CDR2 SYGVKD. The clonotype was recovered from a human donor with an autoimmune cytopenia or autoimmune hepatitis (not recorded which). The sample taken for sequencing was peripheral blood. The V and J genes are TRBV10-3 and TRBJ2-7. The CDR3 here is CASSEWFLSIEQYF.